The 10 T cell receptor beta chains in this list originate from one sample, sequenced in a study of T cell responses to AZD1222 COVID-19 vaccine. The table came from immunoSEQ multiplex PCR; TCRdb's copy has only in-frame clones and leaves some out. The repertoire includes 200,000 to 250,000 clones, roughly 94% of them detected once, and 1.5% to 2% sits in the top ten. The sample in question was peripheral blood, obtained 28 days after the second dose of the MenACWY control vaccine. All receptors come from an adult who received the MenACWY meningococcal vaccine as a control.

The V and J genes are TRBV7-8 and TRBJ1-2, with D hard to call. The CDR3 covers 13 residues. Germline lookup yields CDR1 SGHVS and CDR2 FQNEAQ. The V gene lost 5 bases and the J gene lost 4 bases, with 11 bases spanning the gap. DNA of the CDR3: TGTGCCAGCAGCCCGAGGAATGCCTATGGCTACACCTTC. Translated: CASSPRNAYGYTF. The full variable domain, with the rest looked up from reference TRBV7-8 and TRBJ1-2, is GAGVSQSPRYKVAKRGQDVALRCDPISGHVSLFWYQQALGQGPEFLTYFQNEAQLDKSGLPSDRFFAERPEGSVSTLKIQRTQQEDSAVYLCASSPRNAYGYTFGSGTRLTVV.

This rearrangement joins TRBV5-5 to TRBJ1-1; no firm D call. Germline V gene lookup returns CDR1 SGHKS and CDR2 YYEKEE (reference sequence). The V gene lost 0 bases and the J gene lost 2 bases, with 2 bases spanning the gap. The CDR3 totals 12 residues. CDR3 sequence (DNA): TGTGCCAGCAGCTTGGACAACACTGAAGCTTTCTTT. It translates to CASSLDNTEAFF.

J is TRBJ1-1 and V is TRBV7-9, with 9 bases matching TRBD1. The CDR3 has 15 residues. The germline CDR1 and CDR2 sequences are SEHNR and FQNEAQ (reference sequence). Trimming removed 5 bases from V and 3 bases from J; junction bases left unmatched: 7. The CDR3 region is CASSHRDRAYTEAFF. CDR3 bases: TGTGCCAGCAGCCACCGGGACAGGGCGTACACTGAAGCTTTCTTT.

The gene calls are TRBV19 and TRBJ1-1; possible D gene TRBD1, 5 bases. Germline lookup yields CDR1 LNHDA and CDR2 SQIVND (reference sequence). V gave up 5 bases and J gave up 4 bases, with 17 bases separating them. This CDR3 has 15 residues. The CDR3 region has the DNA TGTGCCAGTAGTCCCGGGACGTTGGCGGGCACTGAAGCTTTCTTT. Translating it yields CASSPGTLAGTEAFF. Full variable domain (remainder filled in from reference TRBV19 and TRBJ1-1): DGGITQSPKYLFRKEGQNVTLSCEQNLNHDAMYWYRQDPGQGLRLIYYSQIVNDFQKGDIAEGYSVSREKKESFPLTVTSAQKNPTAFYLCASSPGTLAGTEAFFGQGTRLTVV.

The V and J genes are TRBV12-3 or TRBV12-4 and TRBJ1-1, with 8 bases fitting TRBD1. The J segment lost 6 bases and the V segment lost 6 bases, leaving 3 bases of the junction unmatched. This CDR3 is built from 12 residues. CDR3 DNA: TGTGCCAGCAGGGACAGGGTTTCTGAAGCTTTCTTT. This sequence encodes CASRDRVSEAFF.

The genes are TRBV5-1 and TRBJ1-6; D unresolved. The CDR3 consists of 13 residues. V was trimmed by 6 bases and J by 8 bases, leaving 12 bases between them. Germline-derived CDR1 and CDR2 are SGHRS and YFSETQ. The CDR3 loop reads CASTAGLDSPLHF. CDR3 sequence (DNA): TGCGCCAGCACTGCTGGACTGGATTCACCCCTCCACTTT.

V is TRBV6-2 or TRBV6-3 and J is TRBJ1-1, with D unresolved. From germline, CDR1 is MNHEY and CDR2 SVGEGT. Trimming left V 6 bases short and J 10 bases short, with 12 bases between. CDR3 length equals 11 residues. DNA of the CDR3: TGTGCCAGCAGCCCCGGGCAGGCAGCTTTCTTT. Its translation is CASSPGQAAFF.

The genes are TRBV18 and TRBJ2-2; TRBD2 might be the D (6 bases). The germline gives CDR1 KGHSH, CDR2 LQKENI. The germline V and J ends were trimmed by 2 bases and 4 bases, with 14 bases remaining between them. This CDR3 has 16 amino acids. CDR3 nucleotide sequence: TGTGCCAGCTCACCAGCGGGACGGGGAGGCACCGGGGAGCTGTTTTTT. It yields the protein CASSPAGRGGTGELFF.

The chain has TRBV2 and TRBJ1-1, with a tentative D call TRBD1 (5 bases). Germline CDR1 and CDR2: SNHLY and FYNNEI. This CDR3 is 13 amino acids long. The germline V and J ends were trimmed by 6 bases and 1 base, with 9 bases remaining between them. In nucleotides, the CDR3 is TGTGCCAGCAGCGCTCAGGGGAACACTGAAGCTTTCTTT. It is translated as CASSAQGNTEAFF.

V usage is TRBV7-2 and J usage is TRBJ2-5; TRBD1 is a possible D gene (7 bases). The CDR3 is 14 residues long. The V end lost 5 bases, the J end lost 5 bases, and 15 bases lay between the germline ends. Germline V gives CDR1 SGHTA, CDR2 FQGNSA. The CDR3 DNA follows: TGTGCCAGCAGCGCCCCGTCAGGGGGGGAGACCCAGTACTTC. It encodes CASSAPSGGETQYF.